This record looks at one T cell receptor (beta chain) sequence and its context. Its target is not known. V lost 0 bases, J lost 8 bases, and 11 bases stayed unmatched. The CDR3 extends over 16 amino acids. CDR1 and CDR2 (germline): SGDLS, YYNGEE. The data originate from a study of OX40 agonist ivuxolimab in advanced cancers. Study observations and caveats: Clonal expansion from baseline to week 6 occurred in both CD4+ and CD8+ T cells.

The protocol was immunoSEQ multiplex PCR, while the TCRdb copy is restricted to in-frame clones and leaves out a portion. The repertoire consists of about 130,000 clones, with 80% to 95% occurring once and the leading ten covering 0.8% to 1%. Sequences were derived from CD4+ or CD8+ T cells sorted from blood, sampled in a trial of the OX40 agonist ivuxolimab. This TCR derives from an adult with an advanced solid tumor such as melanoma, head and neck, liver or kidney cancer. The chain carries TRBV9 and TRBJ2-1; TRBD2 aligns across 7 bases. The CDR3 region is CASSVAFGGREDEQFF. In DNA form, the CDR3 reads TGTGCCAGCAGCGTAGCTTTCGGCGGGAGAGAAGATGAGCAGTTCTTC. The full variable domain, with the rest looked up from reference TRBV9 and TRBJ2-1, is DSGVTQTPKHLITATGQRVTLRCSPRSGDLSVYWYQQSLDQGLQFLIQYYNGEERAKGNILERFSAQQFPDLHSELNLSSLELGDSALYFCASSVAFGGREDEQFFGPGTRLTVL.